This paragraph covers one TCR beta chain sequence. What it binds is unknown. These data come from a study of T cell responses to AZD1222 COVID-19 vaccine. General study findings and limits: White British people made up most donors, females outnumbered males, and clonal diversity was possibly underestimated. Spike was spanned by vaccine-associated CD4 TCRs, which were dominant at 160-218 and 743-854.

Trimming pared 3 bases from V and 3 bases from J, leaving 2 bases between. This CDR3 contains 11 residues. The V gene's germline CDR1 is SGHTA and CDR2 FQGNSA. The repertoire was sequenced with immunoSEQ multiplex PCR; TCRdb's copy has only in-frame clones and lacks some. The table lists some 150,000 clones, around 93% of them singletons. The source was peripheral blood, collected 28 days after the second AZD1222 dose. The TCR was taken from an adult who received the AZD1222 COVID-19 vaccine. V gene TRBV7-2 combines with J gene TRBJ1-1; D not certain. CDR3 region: CASSLHTEAFF. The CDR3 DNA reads TGTGCCAGCAGCTTGCACACTGAAGCTTTCTTT. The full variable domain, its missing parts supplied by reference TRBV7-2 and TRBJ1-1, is GAGVSQSPSNKVTEKGKDVELRCDPISGHTALYWYRQSLGQGLEFLIYFQGNSAPDKSGLPSDRFSAERTGGSVSTLTIQRTQQEDSAVYLCASSLHTEAFFGQGTRLTVV.